A selection of T cell receptor beta chains follows, all from one sample in a study of Graves' ophthalmopathy and Graves' hyperthyroidism. TCRdb itself ran the multiplex PCR reads through MiXCR, one entry per CDR3 protein. The sample holds hundreds of thousands of distinct CDR3 sequences, around 40% seen once. Sequenced input: peripheral blood. These TCRs come from an adult man with Graves' ophthalmopathy. Each CDR3 is given with its conserved first and last residue. The D gene is left open where the match is weak. Clone size appears in some rows only: once, few, many, or a class for an expanded clone.

D,size,V,J,DNA,CDR3
.,.,TRBV13,TRBJ2-7,TGTGCCAGCAGCTTGGGGGGCGGTCACGAGCAGTACTTC,CASSLGGGHEQYF
.,few,TRBV28,TRBJ2-7,TGTGCCAGCAGTACCGCGGACAGCTCAGACGAGCAGTACTTC,CASSTADSSDEQYF
.,.,TRBV2,TRBJ2-7,TGTGCCAGCAGTTTATCTCGGACAGACTACGAGCAGTACTTC,CASSLSRTDYEQYF
TRBD1,.,TRBV7-3,TRBJ1-5,TGTGCCAGCTCACCATCCGGGACAGGGGTAAATCAGCCCCAGCATTTT,CASSPSGTGVNQPQHF
TRBD1,.,TRBV13,TRBJ1-1,TGTGCCAGCAGCCTGGGACAGGGGGCCCCTGAAGCTTTCTTT,CASSLGQGAPEAFF
TRBD2,.,TRBV7-6,TRBJ2-2,TGTGCCAGCAGCCTTATAGCGGGACAGAACACCGGGGAGCTGTTTTTT,CASSLIAGQNTGELFF
.,few,TRBV29-1,TRBJ2-5,TGCAGCGTTGCGATGTGGAGAGAGACCCAGTACTTC,CSVAMWRETQYF
.,many,TRBV2,TRBJ1-4,TGTGCCAGCATACGCGTTCCGGGTGAAAAACTGTTTTTT,CASIRVPGEKLFF
TRBD1,.,TRBV5-1,TRBJ1-1,TGCGCCAGCAGCTCGACAGGGGGCGGGAGTTACATGAACACTGAAGCTTTCTTT,CASSSTGGGSYMNTEAFF
.,.,TRBV10-2,TRBJ1-1,TGCGCCAGCAGATTTTCAGGAGCGGACACTGAAGCTTTCTTT,CASRFSGADTEAFF
TRBD2,many,TRBV20-1,TRBJ2-7,TGCAGTGCTCAGAGGCGGGAGGGTTACGAGCAGTACTTC,CSAQRREGYEQYF
TRBD2,few,TRBV10-3,TRBJ2-5,TGTGCCAGCAGCTTCAACGGGAGGAGGGGTGTGGGAGAGACCCAGTACTTC,CASSFNGRRGVGETQYF
.,many,TRBV11-2,TRBJ2-6,TGTGCCAGCAGCCCACGTTGGGGAAACGATGGGGCCAACGTCCTGACTTTC,CASSPRWGNDGANVLTF
TRBD1,.,TRBV19,TRBJ1-2,TGTGCCAGTAGTGCCAGGGAACCGAACACCGGGACAGGGTGGTCGTGGGGCTACACCTTC,CASSAREPNTGTGWSWGYTF
.,few,TRBV4-1,TRBJ2-5,TGCGCCAGCAGCCAAGATCCAAGGGGGACTGGGACCCAGTACTTC,CASSQDPRGTGTQYF
.,.,TRBV25-1,TRBJ1-1,TGTGCCAGCAGCCAAGAAGGTGTCGCTTTCTTT,CASSQEGVAFF
TRBD2,many,TRBV7-3,TRBJ2-7,TGTGCCAGCAGCCTGCAAGCGGGGACGTCCTACGAGCAGTACTTC,CASSLQAGTSYEQYF
TRBD1,.,TRBV24-1,TRBJ1-5,TGTGCCAGCAGGGAGACAGGGGGAGATCAGCCCCAGCATTTT,CASRETGGDQPQHF
.,many,TRBV2,TRBJ1-4,TGTGCCAGCAGTGAGGGGAGGGCGAATGAAAAACTGTTTTTT,CASSEGRANEKLFF
.,many,TRBV5-8,TRBJ2-5,TGTGCCAGCAGCCCCGGGGGAGGATTGAAGACCCAGTACTTC,CASSPGGGLKTQYF
.,.,TRBV7-9,TRBJ1-2,TGTGCTAGCAGCTCGAAGGAGGTCGCCGCAAATGGCCACACCTTC,CASSSKEVAANGHTF
.,.,TRBV25-1,TRBJ1-2,TGTGCCAGCAGTGACGGACAGTCCGACTATGGCTACACCTTC,CASSDGQSDYGYTF
TRBD1,.,TRBV10-3,TRBJ2-2,TGTGCCATCACCCTGGGACAGGCGGGCACCGGGGAGCTGTTTTTT,CAITLGQAGTGELFF
TRBD2,.,TRBV20-1,TRBJ2-7,TGCAGTGCTACAGGGACTAGCGGGATGGGGTACGAGCAGTACTTC,CSATGTSGMGYEQYF
TRBD1,many,TRBV6-1,TRBJ2-6,TGTGCCAGCAGTGCCTCACAGGGGACTGGGGCCAACGTCCTGACTTTC,CASSASQGTGANVLTF
.,.,TRBV19,TRBJ1-2,TGTGCCAGTAGTATCCAGGCTTGGTATGGCTACACCTTC,CASSIQAWYGYTF
.,.,TRBV19,TRBJ1-5,TGTGCCAGCAAAGGGCGAGGCTATAGCAATCAGCCCCAGCATTTT,CASKGRGYSNQPQHF
TRBD1,.,TRBV29-1,TRBJ1-1,TGCAGCTTACAGGGGAGGACTGAAGCTTTCTTT,CSLQGRTEAFF
.,few,TRBV19,TRBJ1-4,TGTGCCAGTAGTGATTCGACAGCAACTAATGAAAAACTGTTTTTT,CASSDSTATNEKLFF
TRBD1,.,TRBV11-2,TRBJ2-7,TGTGCCAGCCCCCAACCCCGGGACAGGGGTGGTGAGCAGTACTTC,CASPQPRDRGGEQYF
.,.,TRBV27,TRBJ1-2,TGTGCCAGCAGTTTATCGGCGAACGGATACATCAAATCCTACACCTTC,CASSLSANGYIKSYTF
.,.,TRBV5-4,TRBJ1-6,.,CASSFGQGATMIHF